This entry describes one T cell receptor (beta chain). What it recognizes is unknown. The assay was carried out at the deep level. The protocol was immunoSEQ multiplex PCR, while the TCRdb copy is restricted to in-frame clones and leaves out a portion. Of about 1.5 million clones in the sample, around 98% were seen once. The CD4+ fraction was divided into a CD45RA+ naive subset and a CD45RA-negative memory subset. CDR3 length equals 17 residues. The V end lost 0 bases, the J end lost 3 bases, and 18 bases lay between the germline ends. Germline-derived CDR1 and CDR2 are GTSNPN and SVGIG (reference sequence). The entry originates in a study of shared clonotypes between healthy human individuals. General study findings and limits: Sequencing depth was expected to affect clonotype sharing among donors.

This TCR came from a man aged 25 to 45 in good health. Sequenced: naive CD4+ T cells sorted from blood. Subset meaning: CD45RA+ positively selected. V gene TRBV30 combines with J gene TRBJ1-3; D is undetermined. The CDR3 here is CAWSVNGVPSYGNTIYF. The CDR3 DNA follows: TGTGCCTGGAGTGTGAATGGAGTTCCATCCTATGGAAACACCATATATTTT.